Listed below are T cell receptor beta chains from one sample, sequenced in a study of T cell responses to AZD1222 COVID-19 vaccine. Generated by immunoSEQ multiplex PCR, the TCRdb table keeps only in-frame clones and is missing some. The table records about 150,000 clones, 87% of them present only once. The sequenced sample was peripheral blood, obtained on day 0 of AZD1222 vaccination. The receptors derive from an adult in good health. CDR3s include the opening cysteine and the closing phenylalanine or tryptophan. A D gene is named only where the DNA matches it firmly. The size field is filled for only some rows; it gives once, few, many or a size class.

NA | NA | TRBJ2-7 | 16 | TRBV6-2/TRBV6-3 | TGTGCCAGCAGTTATCGAGAAGGGACGGGAGCCTACGAGCAGTACTTC | CASSYREGTGAYEQYF
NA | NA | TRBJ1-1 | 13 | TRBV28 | TGTGCCAGCCGAATCCGGGACCAGGGTCTTGTTTTCTTT | CASRIRDQGLVFF
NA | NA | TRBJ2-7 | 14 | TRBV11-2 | TGTGCCAGTAGTGTCGGACTGACCATCTACGAGCAGTACTTC | CASSVGLTIYEQYF
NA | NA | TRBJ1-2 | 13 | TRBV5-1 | TGCGCCAGCAGCTGGGCCGCTAACTATGGCTACACCTTC | CASSWAANYGYTF
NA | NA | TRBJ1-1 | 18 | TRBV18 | TGTGCCAGCTCACGAGACCAGATGAAGGGACCGATCAACACTGAAGCTTTCTTT | CASSRDQMKGPINTEAFF
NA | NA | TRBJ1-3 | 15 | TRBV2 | TGTGCCAGCGGAGTTAAAGGGACGTCGGATGTCACCATATATTTT | CASGVKGTSDVTIYF
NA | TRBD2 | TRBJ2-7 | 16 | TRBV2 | TGTGCCAGCAGGGGGGGGCTAGCGGGAGTAAGCTACGAGCAGTACTTC | CASRGGLAGVSYEQYF
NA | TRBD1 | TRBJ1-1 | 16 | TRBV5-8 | TGTGCCAGCAGCTTGGTAATAGGGACAGGGAACACTGAAGCTTTCTTT | CASSLVIGTGNTEAFF
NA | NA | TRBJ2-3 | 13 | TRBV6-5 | TGTGCCAGCAGTTACTCTTTCGCAGATACGCAGTATTTT | CASSYSFADTQYF
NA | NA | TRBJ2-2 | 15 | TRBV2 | TGTGCCAGCAAGGCGCAGGGCACTAACACCGGGGAGCTGTTTTTT | CASKAQGTNTGELFF
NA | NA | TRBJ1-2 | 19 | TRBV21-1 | TGTGCCAGCAGCAAAGAACCCCTTCCGGACAGGCGGGAGAACTATGGCTACACCTTC | CASSKEPLPDRRENYGYTF
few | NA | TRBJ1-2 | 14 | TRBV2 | TGTGCCAGCAGTCTCCGGGGGGGCCCCTATGGCTACACCTTC | CASSLRGGPYGYTF
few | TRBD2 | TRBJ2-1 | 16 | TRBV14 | TGTGCCAGCAGCCGCGCACTAGCGGGAGGCTCCAATGAGCAGTTCTTC | CASSRALAGGSNEQFF
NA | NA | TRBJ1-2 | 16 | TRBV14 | TGTGCCAGCAGCCAAGATATTCCAAGTCGTGGCGATGGCTACACCTTC | CASSQDIPSRGDGYTF
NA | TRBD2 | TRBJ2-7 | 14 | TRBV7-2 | TGTGCCAGCAGCTTTTCTGGACTAGCGGGGGAGCAGTACTTC | CASSFSGLAGEQYF
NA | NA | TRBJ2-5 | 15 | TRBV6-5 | TGTGCCAGCAGCCTACAACGGGTCTACCAAGAGACCCAGTACTTC | CASSLQRVYQETQYF
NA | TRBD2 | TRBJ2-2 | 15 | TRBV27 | TGTGCCAGCAGGCTAGCGGGAGGCATCCCCGGGGAGCTGTTTTTT | CASRLAGGIPGELFF
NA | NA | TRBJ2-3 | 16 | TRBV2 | TGTGCCAGCAGAAACAGGGGGGGCCCTCTCACAGATACGCAGTATTTT | CASRNRGGPLTDTQYF
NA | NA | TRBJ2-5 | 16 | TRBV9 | TGTGCCAGCAGCGGCCCTCGGACTACCGAACAAGAGACCCAGTACTTC | CASSGPRTTEQETQYF
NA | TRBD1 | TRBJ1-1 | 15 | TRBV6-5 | TGTGCCAGCAGGTCCACCGGGACAGCGGACACTGAAGCTTTCTTT | CASRSTGTADTEAFF